This T cell receptor beta chain was identified during a study of blood T cell repertoires in COVID-19. About the study: Spain, Italy and the United States supplied samples that represented acute and convalescent COVID-19. T cells, B-cell-depleted T cells, or PBMCs supplied cDNA or gDNA.

Trimming took 10 bases from V and 6 from J, leaving 22 bases between them. Per the germline V gene, CDR1 is ENHRY and CDR2 is SYGVKD. The CDR3 sequence is 15 residues long. As processed by the authors: Researchers report that nucleated cell counts were estimated from reference gene primer amplification. Assay used: immunoSEQ multiplex PCR; TCRdb lists only in-frame clones, some missing. For V, J and clone size, that table is used; D and trimming come from the DNA. This repertoire shows under 250,000 clones, roughly four fifths found once; its top ten account for approximately 1.8%. Sequencing was carried out using peripheral blood. V and J are TRBV10-3 and TRBJ2-1; tentatively, D is TRBD2 (5 bases). This receptor was taken from a man aged 25 to 40 who had recovered from COVID-19. The CDR3 region is CATYGVREYGNEQFF. The CDR3 DNA is TGTGCCACCTATGGGGTGAGGGAGTACGGCAATGAGCAGTTCTTC.